These 29 T cell receptor beta chains were all obtained from the same sample, sequenced in a study of T cell repertoires in cytomegalovirus infection. TCRdb called the reads again in MiXCR, with one record for every CDR3 protein. This sample has around 740,000 distinct CDR3 sequences, with approximately 34% found just once. Material: PBMCs. Receptors originate from a human donor in good health (CMV status not recorded). Some clones in this sample may be carry-over from other donors' samples.

This clonotype was found many times. The genes are TRBV6-1 and TRBJ2-3, with 7 bases lining up with TRBD1. V shed 3 bases, J shed 4 bases, and the junction held 10 bases outside the gene matches. Germline CDR1 is MNHNS and CDR2 is SASEGT. The CDR3 has 16 amino acids. Here the CDR3 reads CASSDMQRGRADTQYF. CDR3 nucleotide sequence: TGTGCCAGCAGTGATATGCAGAGGGGGCGCGCAGATACGCAGTATTTT.

This clonotype came up many times. This chain joins TRBV7-2 and TRBJ1-6; possible D gene TRBD1, 6 bases. V was shortened by 5 bases and J by 11 bases, with 16 bases between the two germline ends. Germline V gene lookup returns CDR1 SGHTA and CDR2 FQGNSA. The CDR3 consists of 14 residues. In DNA, the CDR3 is TGTGCCAGCAGCCCGACAGGCTCTCAGGCACCCCTCCACTTT. It codes for CASSPTGSQAPLHF.

This clonotype was counted at least ten times. V is TRBV7-9 and J is TRBJ1-3; D might be TRBD1 (6 bases). The CDR3 runs to 15 residues. V lost 1 base and J lost 0, with 7 bases in between. Per germline, CDR1 SEHNR and CDR2 FQNEAQ (reference sequence). CDR3 amino acids: CASSLEGGSGNTIYF. CDR3 in DNA: TGTGCCAGCAGCTTAGAAGGGGGCTCTGGAAACACCATATATTTT.

This clonotype was observed a handful of times. J is TRBJ2-7 and V is TRBV6-1; D gene uncertain. V lost 6 bases and J lost 3, with 18 bases in between. CDR3 size: 15 residues. In germline, CDR1 is MNHNS, CDR2 SASEGT. CDR3 coding DNA: TGTGCCAGCAGGAGGTCTACGGATGCGGACTACGAGCAGTACTTC. It encodes CASRRSTDADYEQYF.

The gene calls are TRBV19 and TRBJ2-7, with D uncertain. There are 14 residues in the CDR3. Germline CDR1 and CDR2: LNHDA and SQIVND (reference sequence). The V end was cut by 5 bases, the J end by 0 bases, with 11 bases between. This CDR3 reads CASSLQRSSYEQYF. As DNA, the CDR3 is TGTGCCAGTAGTCTCCAGAGAAGCTCCTACGAGCAGTACTTC. Full variable domain (remainder filled in from reference TRBV19 and TRBJ2-7): DGGITQSPKYLFRKEGQNVTLSCEQNLNHDAMYWYRQDPGQGLRLIYYSQIVNDFQKGDIAEGYSVSREKKESFPLTVTSAQKNPTAFYLCASSLQRSSYEQYFGPGTRLTVT.

This clonotype was found a few times. The chain carries TRBV7-2 and TRBJ1-1, with D perhaps TRBD1 (5 bases). The CDR3 length is 15 residues. Germline V gene sequence: CDR1 SGHTA, CDR2 FQGNSA. Trimming pared 4 bases from V and 1 base from J, leaving 13 bases between. The CDR3 loop is CASSSRGKRNTEAFF. CDR3 DNA sequence: TGTGCCAGCAGCTCGAGGGGAAAGAGGAACACTGAAGCTTTCTTT.

A word on this clonotype: The CDR3 ends on some other residue instead of the conserved phenylalanine or tryptophan, so this is likely a read error. The rearrangement joins TRBV28 to TRBJ2-7, with TRBD2 identical over 11 bases. The CDR3 length is 14 residues. The J segment lost 7 bases and the V segment lost 5 bases, leaving 7 bases of the junction unmatched. Germline V lookup: CDR1 MDHEN, CDR2 SYDVKM. CDR3 in amino acids: CASSVAGGPGEQYL. Here the CDR3 DNA reads TGTGCCAGCAGTGTAGCGGGAGGGCCTGGTGAGCAGTACTTA.

A word on this clonotype: No conserved phenylalanine or tryptophan is present at the end of the CDR3, so a read error is the likely explanation. The chain employs TRBV6-6 and TRBJ2-1, with D possibly being TRBD2 (5 bases). V lost 0 bases and J lost 5, with 20 bases in between. Germline CDR1 and CDR2: MNHNY and SVGAGI (reference sequence). This CDR3 spans 18 amino acids. CDR3 in DNA: TGTGCCAGCAGTTACTCGAAGGAGGCTGGTGGTTTCGACAATGAGCAGTTCTTA. Translation: CASSYSKEAGGFDNEQFL.

The chain uses TRBV24-1 and TRBJ2-3, with D perhaps matching TRBD1 (5 bases). Germline CDR1 reads KGHDR; CDR2 reads SFDVKD. CDR3 length: 14 amino acids. Trimming stripped 5 bases from V and 2 bases from J, with 10 bases between. The CDR3 is CATSGRQNTDTQYF. The CDR3 nucleotides are TGTGCCACCAGTGGACGACAGAACACAGATACGCAGTATTTT.

This clonotype was counted at least ten times. The chain carries TRBV12-3 or TRBV12-4 and TRBJ2-2; 8 bases map to TRBD1. After removal of 4 bases from V and 1 base from J, the junction contained 2 bases not matched to a gene. The CDR3 runs 15 residues. Written as DNA, the CDR3 is TGTGCCAGCAGTTCCGGACAGGGGAACACCGGGGAGCTGTTTTTT. Protein sequence: CASSSGQGNTGELFF.

The rearrangement joins TRBV28 to TRBJ2-5, with TRBD1 matching over 8 bases. Germline trimming cut 2 bases from V and 5 bases from J; bases unmatched to any gene: 4. The germline gives CDR1 MDHEN, CDR2 SYDVKM. CDR3 length: 14 residues. The CDR3 reads CASSLPGGAETQYF. The CDR3 region has the DNA TGTGCCAGCAGTTTACCAGGGGGCGCGGAGACCCAGTACTTC.

The rearrangement uses TRBV7-9 and TRBJ2-2, with 8 bases lining up with TRBD1. The CDR3 is 17 residues long. V was clipped by 6 bases and J by 3 bases; unmatched bases: 12. Germline V lookup: CDR1 SEHNR, CDR2 FQNEAQ (reference sequence). CDR3 residues: CASSLSVGQGYTGELFF. CDR3 nucleotide sequence: TGTGCCAGCAGTCTTTCCGTCGGACAGGGCTACACCGGGGAGCTGTTTTTT.

This clonotype was counted ten times or more. The rearrangement links TRBV28 to TRBJ1-2; D remains unclear. There are 13 residues in the CDR3. V was shortened by 3 bases and J by 5 bases, with 10 bases between the two germline ends. From germline, CDR1 is MDHEN and CDR2 SYDVKM. The CDR3 spells CASSLTRGYGYTF. In DNA form, the CDR3 reads TGTGCCAGCAGTTTGACCCGAGGGTATGGCTACACCTTC.

The genes are TRBV5-1 and TRBJ2-7, with 7 bases matching TRBD1. The CDR3 contains 15 residues. V shed 0 bases and J 6 bases; nucleotides not matched to a gene: 9. The germline CDR1 and CDR2 sequences are SGHRS and YFSETQ. The CDR3: CASSLAVDRVAEQYF. In DNA, the CDR3 is TGCGCCAGCAGCTTGGCCGTCGACAGGGTTGCCGAGCAGTACTTC.

The V call is TRBV19, the J call TRBJ1-4; D gene uncertain. V was trimmed by 8 bases and J by 11 bases, leaving 30 bases between them. Germline lookup yields CDR1 LNHDA and CDR2 SQIVND (reference sequence). The CDR3 has 17 amino acids. DNA of the CDR3: TGTGCCAGTCTTAAGGTTTCTTCTGATCCACCCTCCTCTAAACTGTTTTTT. This sequence encodes CASLKVSSDPPSSKLFF. The full variable domain, with the rest looked up from reference TRBV19 and TRBJ1-4, is DGGITQSPKYLFRKEGQNVTLSCEQNLNHDAMYWYRQDPGQGLRLIYYSQIVNDFQKGDIAEGYSVSREKKESFPLTVTSAQKNPTAFYLCASLKVSSDPPSSKLFFGSGTQLSVL.

Comment on this clonotype: This may be a read error, as it is one base from a much larger clone. This CDR3 fails to terminate in the conserved phenylalanine or tryptophan, so it likely reflects a read error. CDR3 sequence reads: CASSWAYGPARETQYL. CDR3 DNA: TGTGCCAGCAGCTGGGCATACGGACCAGCGCGGGAGACCCAGTACTTA. The chain carries TRBV7-6 and TRBJ2-5; D remains unclear. V lost 4 bases to trimming and J lost 5 bases, with 20 bases between them. The germline V gene encodes CDR1 SGHVS and CDR2 FNYEAQ. The CDR3 has 16 residues.

The rearrangement uses TRBV20-1 and TRBJ2-1; tentative D call: TRBD2 (5 bases). CDR1 is DFQATT and CDR2 is SNEGSKA in the germline V gene (reference sequence). Trimming stripped 7 bases from V and 0 bases from J, with 10 bases between. The CDR3 consists of 13 residues. CDR3: CSVQRSSYNEQFF. The CDR3 DNA is TGCAGTGTCCAGCGGAGCTCCTACAATGAGCAGTTCTTC.

The rearrangement joins TRBV7-2 to TRBJ1-2; a possible D gene is TRBD1 (6 bases). The CDR3 length is 17 residues. The ends were cut back, 0 bases at V and 14 bases at J, with 28 bases in the middle. Germline lookup yields CDR1 SGHTA and CDR2 FQGNSA. The CDR3 loop reads CASSLASGGRSNYGSTF. CDR3 coding DNA: TGTGCCAGCAGCTTAGCTTCCGGGGGCCGATCGAACTATGGCTCAACCTTC.

The chain couples TRBV2 to TRBJ1-5; 7 nucleotides agree with TRBD1. V was clipped by 6 bases and J by 3 bases; unmatched bases: 8. The CDR3 has 15 residues. CDR1 and CDR2 (germline): SNHLY, FYNNEI. DNA of the CDR3: TGTGCCAGCAGCCTCTTCGGACAGGCCAATCAGCCCCAGCATTTT. Amino acids: CASSLFGQANQPQHF.

This clonotype was recorded many times. V gene TRBV4-1 combines with J gene TRBJ2-7, with D unclear. There are 14 residues in the CDR3. V was cut by 0 bases and J by 10 bases, with 16 bases left in between. The germline gives CDR1 MGHRA, CDR2 YSYEKL. The CDR3 sequence: CASSQDQIPSPQYF. The CDR3 bases are TGCGCCAGCAGCCAAGATCAAATTCCCTCCCCACAGTACTTC.

The rearrangement uses TRBV6-4 and TRBJ2-3; D not resolved. The CDR3 has 13 amino acids. V lost 8 bases and J 4 bases, leaving 13 bases between the germline ends. Germline V CDR1 and CDR2: MRHNA, SNTAGT. The CDR3 bases are TGTGCCAGCCGTCTTCCCGGATCAGATACGCAGTATTTT. It translates to CASRLPGSDTQYF.

Note on this clonotype: Since no conserved phenylalanine or tryptophan closes the CDR3, a read error is the likely cause. This chain links TRBV7-9 with TRBJ2-7; D unclear. Germline V gene lookup returns CDR1 SEHNR and CDR2 FQNEAQ (reference sequence). This CDR3 has 15 residues. V lost 5 bases and J lost 5, with 19 bases in between. DNA for the CDR3: TGTGCCAGCAGCCCCCGCAAGCGACCAATCCACGAGCAGTACTTA. It yields the protein CASSPRKRPIHEQYL.

This clonotype was seen a few times. This chain connects TRBV28 to TRBJ1-1; 9 bases line up with TRBD1. CDR1 is MDHEN, CDR2 SYDVKM, per germline. V shed 10 bases and J 4 bases; nucleotides not matched to a gene: 7. The CDR3 length is 13 residues. Here the CDR3 DNA reads TGTGCCACGGACAGGGGAGGTGTCACTGAAGCTTTCTTT. It yields the protein CATDRGGVTEAFF.

This chain links TRBV10-3 with TRBJ2-5, with a possible D match to TRBD2 (5 bases). The CDR3 is 13 residues long. The ends were cut back, 11 bases at V and 4 bases at J, with 17 bases in the middle. Per germline, CDR1 ENHRY and CDR2 SYGVKD. The CDR3 reads CAVRPGLGETQYF. The CDR3 DNA reads as TGTGCCGTCCGGCCGGGGTTAGGAGAGACCCAGTACTTC.

This clonotype was observed a single time. This chain connects TRBV6-2 or TRBV6-3 to TRBJ1-1, with D uncertain. The germline V gene has CDR1 MNHEY and CDR2 SVGEGT. The CDR3 covers 14 residues. The ends were cut back, 2 bases at V and 7 bases at J, with 14 bases in the middle. CDR3 in amino acids: CASSYPDTLHEAFF. As DNA, the CDR3 is TGTGCCAGCAGTTACCCAGACACGTTACATGAAGCTTTCTTT.

This clonotype came up a few times. The chain carries TRBV5-8 and TRBJ2-1; TRBD1 agrees at 12 bases. The CDR3 has 18 amino acids. Trimming removed 4 bases from V and 4 bases from J; junction bases left unmatched: 12. Germline V gene sequence: CDR1 SGHTS, CDR2 YDEGEE. CDR3 bases: TGTGCCAGCAGCCAAACCGGGACAGGGGGCTTCATTTACAATGAGCAGTTCTTC. Translation: CASSQTGTGGFIYNEQFF.

This clonotype has only a few counts. The chain links TRBV4-1 to TRBJ2-5; no clear D gene. Trimming left V 4 bases short and J 1 base short, with 19 bases between. This CDR3 is 17 amino acids long. Looked up from germline, CDR1 is MGHRA and CDR2 is YSYEKL. This CDR3 reads CASSLGTTPSVQETQYF. The CDR3 DNA is TGCGCCAGCAGCCTCGGAACGACTCCGAGCGTCCAAGAGACCCAGTACTTC.

This clonotype has more than one count but fewer than ten. The chain recombines TRBV7-9 with TRBJ1-1; D is ambiguous. Germline V lookup: CDR1 SEHNR, CDR2 FQNEAQ (reference sequence). This CDR3 region has 13 residues. V was trimmed by 1 base and J by 10 bases, leaving 13 bases between them. The CDR3 bases are TGTGCCAGCAGCTTAGGGACCCGGGAGGGAGCTTTCTTT. Translated: CASSLGTREGAFF.

V gene TRBV7-8 combines with J gene TRBJ1-1; D might be TRBD1 (5 bases). Trimming pared 5 bases from V and 2 bases from J, leaving 12 bases between. Per germline, CDR1 SGHVS and CDR2 FQNEAQ. This CDR3 region has 14 residues. The CDR3 nucleotides read TGTGCCAGCAGCCCGACAGCGATAAACACTGAAGCTTTCTTT. Its protein product is CASSPTAINTEAFF.